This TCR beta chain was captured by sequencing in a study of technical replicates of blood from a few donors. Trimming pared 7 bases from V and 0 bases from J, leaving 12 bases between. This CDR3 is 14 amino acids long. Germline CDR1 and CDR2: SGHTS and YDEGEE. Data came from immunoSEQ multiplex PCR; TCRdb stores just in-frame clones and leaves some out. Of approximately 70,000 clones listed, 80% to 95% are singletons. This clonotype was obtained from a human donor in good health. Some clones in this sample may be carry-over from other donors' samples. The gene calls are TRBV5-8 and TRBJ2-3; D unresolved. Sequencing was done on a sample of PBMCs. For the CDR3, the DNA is TGTGCCAGCGGTCTAGGTGCTAGCACAGATACGCAGTATTTT. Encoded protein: CASGLGASTDTQYF.